This T cell receptor (beta chain) was sequenced in a study of vaccination and CD4 T cells after COVID-19. Background on the study: Following dose two, a median about 71 days (range 14 to 241) passed before post-vaccine samples were taken. Study results and caveats: With convalescent patients, a median roughly 83% of reactive clones emerged solely after vaccination.

As for treatment: approximately nine-day PBMC culture with coronavirus spike peptide pools or control peptides (ViraFEST assay). Expanded clonotypes were found by TCR sequencing after peptide-pool stimulation (ViraFEST). Both day 3 and day 7 involved replacing half of the medium with fresh IL-2 medium. The Oncomine TCR Beta short-read assay generated sequence data from the DNA of cultured CD4+ T cells. TCRdb re-derived calls from the PCR reads in MiXCR, one entry per CDR3 protein. The table shows about 11,000 distinct CDR3 sequences, with roughly 55% occurring only once. The germline CDR1 and CDR2 sequences are ENHRY and SYGVKD. CDR3 length: 14 residues. The V end lost 6 bases, the J end lost 0 bases, and 6 bases lay between the germline ends. Of note for this clonotype: The antigen remains unidentified.

The chain joins TRBV10-3 to TRBJ2-6; no definite D call. The clonotype comes from a human donor who had recovered from COVID-19. Sequenced material: CD4+ T cells from blood, cultured in vitro. CDR3 protein: CAIRGDSGANVLTF. The CDR3 DNA sequence: TGTGCCATCAGAGGAGACTCTGGGGCCAACGTCCTGACTTTC.